This T cell receptor (beta chain) is drawn from a study of T cell clusters in autoimmune cytopenias (dated by TCRdb to the late 2010s). Looking at the study overall: Per sample, TRB sequencing gave a median depth of about 49,000 reads and a median of roughly 2,500 distinct TRB clonotypes. The goal of the study was to find out whether patients with autoimmune cytopenia have a disease-specific immune repertoire signature that could be used as a blood-based biomarker. In autoimmune cytopenia patients, peripheral blood TRB and IGH repertoires were sequenced during active disease and over treatment follow-up, together with healthy, CLL and autoimmune hepatitis controls.

Without a recorded count, this clonotype is taken to be medium-sized (0.01 to 0.1%) from its frequency. What antigen it recognizes has not been identified. The study at large found these results: The cluster-lack signature was not seen for secondary cytopenia versus CLL, apparently masked by the dominant lymphoma-associated repertoire. Compared with active autoimmune hepatitis patients, healthy donors had almost three times as many exclusive TRB clusters, a finding consistent with an autoimmunity-wide signature. GLIPH results suggested that primary autoimmune cytopenia patients were missing physiological T cell clusters, with 51 clusters found only in healthy donors compared with approximately 15 found only in patients. The T cell clusters were defined only in silico, and the functional role of the clusters was left to be validated experimentally. Shifts in the TRB repertoire, including less even repertoires in secondary cytopenia and CLL, were mostly a reflection of lymphoma bias and not of autoimmunity.

The CDR3 holds 15 amino acids from the cysteine to the phenylalanine. The nucleotide record is missing. Via the germline V gene (reference sequence), CDR1 is LNHNV and CDR2 YYDKDF. TRB rearrangements were amplified by multiplex PCR following a touch-down protocol, with the TRB-A and TRB-B primer pools mixed in one tube. Two consecutive PCR reactions with Phusion HS II polymerase added Illumina adapters and sample indices to the amplicons. Amplicons were gel-purified with the NucleoSpin Gel and PCR Clean-up kit, then quantified by Qubit and quality-checked on an Agilent 2100 Bioanalyzer. Sequencing of the libraries was done on an Illumina MiSeq with 600-cycle, single-indexed, paired-end runs. From the authors' description of their analysis: TRB reads were aligned and assembled with MiXCR version 2.1.12 using the default MiXCR reference library. A clone was defined by each unique CDR3 nucleotide sequence, and the analysis included only productive sequences with two or more reads. Repertoire diversity was assessed by alpha-parameterized diversity profiles (alpha 0 to 5), including Shannon (alpha 1) and Simpson (alpha 2) indices, computed with an R script. The tcR package was used to compute combinatorial TRB VJ usage, and cohorts were compared on this usage by principal component analysis with ade4. Using GLIPH, TCRbeta CDR3s were clustered on pairs of cohorts matched for age and read depth, and a Wilcoxon test was used to compare cluster frequencies. The reads went through TCRdb reprocessing, and each CDR3 protein sequence gets one entry with no DNA. The V and J calls and clone size come from TCRdb's table, not from the authors' own analysis. The table for this sample lists about 7,500 distinct CDR3 sequences. The ten largest clonotypes hold roughly 3% of the sample.

Per sample, approximately 270 ng of peripheral blood genomic DNA, approximately 37,500 genome equivalents, was used for TRB amplification. This chain is built from TRBV15 and TRBJ1-4; TCRdb's D call of TRBD1 is untestable without DNA. The TCR originated in a human donor with an autoimmune cytopenia or autoimmune hepatitis (not recorded which). Sequences were obtained from peripheral blood. This receptor has the CDR3 CATSSRGSPNEKLFF.